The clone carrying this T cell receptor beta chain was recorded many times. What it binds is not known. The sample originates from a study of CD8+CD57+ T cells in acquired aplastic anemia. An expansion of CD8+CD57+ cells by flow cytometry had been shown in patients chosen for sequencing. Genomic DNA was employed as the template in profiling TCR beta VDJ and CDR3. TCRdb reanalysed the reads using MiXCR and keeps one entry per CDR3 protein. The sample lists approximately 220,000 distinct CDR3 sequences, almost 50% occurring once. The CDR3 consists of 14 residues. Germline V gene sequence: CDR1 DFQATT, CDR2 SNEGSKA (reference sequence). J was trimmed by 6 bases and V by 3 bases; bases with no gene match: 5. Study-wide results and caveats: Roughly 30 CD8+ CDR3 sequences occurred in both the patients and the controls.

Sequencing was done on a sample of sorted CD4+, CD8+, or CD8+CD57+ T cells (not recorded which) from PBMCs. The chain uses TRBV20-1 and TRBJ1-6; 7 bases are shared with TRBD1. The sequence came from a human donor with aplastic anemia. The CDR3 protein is CSASTGTANSPLHF. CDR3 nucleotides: TGCAGTGCTAGCACCGGGACAGCTAATTCACCCCTCCACTTT.